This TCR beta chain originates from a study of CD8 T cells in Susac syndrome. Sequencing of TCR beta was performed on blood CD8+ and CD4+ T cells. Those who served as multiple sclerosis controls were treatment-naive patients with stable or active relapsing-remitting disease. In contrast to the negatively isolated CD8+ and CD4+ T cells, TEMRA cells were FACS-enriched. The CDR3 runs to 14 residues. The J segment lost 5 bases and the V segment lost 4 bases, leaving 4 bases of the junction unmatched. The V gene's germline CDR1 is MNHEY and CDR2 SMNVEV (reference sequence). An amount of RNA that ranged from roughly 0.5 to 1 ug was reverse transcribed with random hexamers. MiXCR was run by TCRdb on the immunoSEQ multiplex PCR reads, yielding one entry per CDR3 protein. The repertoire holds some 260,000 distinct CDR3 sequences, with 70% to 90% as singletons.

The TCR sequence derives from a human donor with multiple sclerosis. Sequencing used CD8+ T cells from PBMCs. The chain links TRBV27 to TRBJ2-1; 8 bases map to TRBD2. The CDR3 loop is CASSYGAGDNEQFF. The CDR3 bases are TGTGCCAGCAGTTACGGAGCGGGAGACAATGAGCAGTTCTTC.